Listed below are T cell receptor beta chains from one sample, sequenced in a study of T-cell reconstitution after alpha-beta-depleted transplantation in children. TCRdb called the PCR reads again in MiXCR, with one record for every CDR3 protein. Here the sample spans around 670,000 distinct CDR3 sequences, approximately 14% being singletons. The sequenced sample was PBMCs, obtained before TCRalphabeta/CD19-depleted stem cell transplant. The receptors were sampled from a girl aged 2 to 10 with congenital amegakaryocytic thrombocytopenia, due to receive a stem cell transplant. CDR3s include the opening cysteine and the closing phenylalanine or tryptophan. A D gene is named only where the DNA matches it firmly. The size of a clone is reported for some rows only, either as once, few or many, or as a class for expanded clones.

D gene,V gene,J gene,clone size,CDR3 DNA,CDR3 protein
.,TRBV5-1,TRBJ2-5,many,TGTGCCAGCAGCTTCCCAGGGGAGACCCAGTACTTC,CASSFPGETQYF
.,TRBV12-3/TRBV12-4,TRBJ2-1,.,TGTGCCAGCAGTACGACGGAAGGTAGCTCCTACAATGAGCAGTTCTTC,CASSTTEGSSYNEQFF
.,TRBV6-1,TRBJ2-1,.,TGTGCCAGCAGTGAAGGTCCTAGCAGGGATGAGCAGTTCTTC,CASSEGPSRDEQFF
.,TRBV12-3/TRBV12-4,TRBJ2-1,.,TGTGCCAGCAGTTTTAGGTCCCTCAATGAGCAGTTCTTC,CASSFRSLNEQFF
TRBD2,TRBV19,TRBJ2-1,few,TGTGCCAGTAGTTTCGCTAGCGGGAGTTATGAGCAGTTCTTC,CASSFASGSYEQFF
.,TRBV7-9,TRBJ2-1,.,TGTGCCACCGGAGGGTTGGGATCCTACAATGAGCAGTTCTTC,CATGGLGSYNEQFF
TRBD2,TRBV10-3,TRBJ2-1,.,TGTGCCATCACCGACCTGACTAGCGGGATTTACAATGAGCAGTTCTTC,CAITDLTSGIYNEQFF
TRBD2,TRBV19,TRBJ2-1,few,TGTGCCAGTAGTAGGCCGGGACTAGCGGAATACAATGAGCAGTTCTTC,CASSRPGLAEYNEQFF
TRBD1,TRBV20-1,TRBJ2-7,.,TGCAGTGCAGGGGGGGGACAGGGGGGCAACGAGCAGTACTTC,CSAGGGQGGNEQYF
.,TRBV7-8,TRBJ2-1,many,TGTGCCAGCAGCCCAGGCGGTGTATTAAGCTACAATGAGCAGTTCTTC,CASSPGGVLSYNEQFF
.,TRBV12-3/TRBV12-4,TRBJ2-1,many,TGTGCCAGCAGTCCAGACGCCGGGACTGAGCAGTTCTTC,CASSPDAGTEQFF
.,TRBV3-1,TRBJ2-7,many,TGTGCCAGCAGCCAAGTATCCGACTACGAGCAGTACTTC,CASSQVSDYEQYF
.,TRBV28,TRBJ2-5,many,TGTGCCAGCAGTTCCCTAGGTCTGGAGACCCAGTACTTC,CASSSLGLETQYF
TRBD2,TRBV20-1,TRBJ2-3,few,TGCAGTGCCGCTTGGCGGGAGGGCCGGGGCACAGATACGCAGTATTTT,CSAAWREGRGTDTQYF
.,TRBV7-8,TRBJ2-7,many,TGTGCCAGCAGCTTAGAGGCCCCGTTTCATTACGAGCAGTACTTC,CASSLEAPFHYEQYF
.,TRBV11-1,TRBJ1-3,.,TGTGCCAGCAGCTTAGCGTCGTTCATCGTATTCTCTGGAAACACCATATATTTT,CASSLASFIVFSGNTIYF
TRBD2,TRBV5-1,TRBJ2-7,many,TGCGCCAGCAGCTTGGACGGGGGGACTCCCGGAGCGCAGTACTTC,CASSLDGGTPGAQYF
TRBD2,TRBV5-5,TRBJ2-3,many,TGTGCCAGCAGCTTGTATCTAGCGGGAGGCACAGATACGCAGTATTTT,CASSLYLAGGTDTQYF
.,TRBV25-1,TRBJ2-7,.,TGTGCCAGCAGTGAATTGAAGGGACTTCGGGGCGAGCAGTACTTC,CASSELKGLRGEQYF
TRBD2,TRBV28,TRBJ2-3,.,TGTGCCAGCATAGGGAGGGGCGGCACAGATACGCAGTATTTT,CASIGRGGTDTQYF
.,TRBV5-1,TRBJ1-1,.,TGCGCCAGCAGCTGGACAGAGGGCACTGAAGCTTTCTTT,CASSWTEGTEAFF
.,TRBV20-1,TRBJ2-3,many,TGCAGTGCTGCGTCGGGACACACAGATACGCAGTATTTT,CSAASGHTDTQYF
TRBD2,TRBV5-1,TRBJ2-3,many,TGCGCCAGCAGCAAAGGGACTATCACAGATACGCAGTATTTT,CASSKGTITDTQYF
.,TRBV12-3/TRBV12-4,TRBJ2-1,many,TGTGCCAGCAGAGACTTTAATGAGCAGTTCTTC,CASRDFNEQFF
.,TRBV12-3/TRBV12-4,TRBJ2-7,few,TGTGCCAGCAGTTTTCTCGGGCAGGGATCCCGCGAGCAGTACTTC,CASSFLGQGSREQYF
TRBD1,TRBV27,TRBJ2-7,.,TGTGCCAGGGGACAGGGGATCGGTTACGAGCAGTACTTC,CARGQGIGYEQYF
.,TRBV4-2,TRBJ2-3,many,TGTGCCAGCAGCCAACTTGGGAGTGGTACAGATACGCAGTATTTT,CASSQLGSGTDTQYF
TRBD2,TRBV6-1,TRBJ2-7,.,TGTGCCAGCAGTACAAGCGGGAGGAACGAGCAGTACTTC,CASSTSGRNEQYF
.,TRBV24-1,TRBJ1-5,few,TGTGCCACCAGTGATTCTCGGCAGCCGAATAATCAGCCCCAGCATTTT,CATSDSRQPNNQPQHF
TRBD1,TRBV2,TRBJ2-5,.,TGTGCCAGCAGGGGACAGGCCTCGAGCGGAGAGTACTTC,CASRGQASSGEYF
.,TRBV24-1,TRBJ1-5,.,TGTGCCACCAGTGATTGGGGGTGGGAGCCCCAGCATTTT,CATSDWGWEPQHF
.,TRBV20-1,TRBJ2-7,many,TGCAGTGCTAGGGATGGGCGGGTTAGCTCCTACGAGCAGTACTTC,CSARDGRVSSYEQYF
.,TRBV7-9,TRBJ2-7,many,TGTGCCAGCAGCGGTAGCAGTGTCTACGAGCAGTACTTC,CASSGSSVYEQYF
.,TRBV20-1,TRBJ2-1,.,TGCAGTGCCGTTTTAGTTCCGGACAATGAGCAGTTCTTC,CSAVLVPDNEQFF
TRBD1,TRBV7-8,TRBJ2-7,few,TGTGCCAGCAGCTCCCTGGGGACAGTCACCGAGTACGAGCAGTACTTC,CASSSLGTVTEYEQYF
.,TRBV28,TRBJ2-4,.,TGTGCCAGCAGCAGAGGCCTAGCCAAAAACATTCAGTACTTC,CASSRGLAKNIQYF
.,TRBV5-1,TRBJ2-1,few,TGCGCCAGCAGCTTGGCCGAGTACAGCCGAGGGTCCTACAATGAGCAGTTCTTC,CASSLAEYSRGSYNEQFF
.,TRBV20-1,TRBJ2-1,many,TGCAGTGCTAGAGCCCTCCGGGAGAGGTCCTACAATGAGCAGTTCTTC,CSARALRERSYNEQFF
.,TRBV10-3,TRBJ2-7,few,TGTGCCATCAGTGATGGCGGCCTTCTTGGGTACGAGCAGTACTTC,CAISDGGLLGYEQYF
TRBD2,TRBV5-1,TRBJ2-5,many,TGCGCCAGCAGGTCCCTAGCGGGACAAGAGACCCAGTACTTC,CASRSLAGQETQYF
.,TRBV25-1,TRBJ2-1,many,TGTGCCAGCGGGGGACGCTCCCCTTCCAATGAGCAGTTCTTC,CASGGRSPSNEQFF
.,TRBV20-1,TRBJ1-2,many,TGCAGTGCCAGTCGTTACGGGGCGGGCTACACCTTC,CSASRYGAGYTF
.,TRBV10-3,TRBJ2-7,few,TGTGCCATCAGTGAGAGGACGGGGAGCTCCTACGAGCAGTACTTC,CAISERTGSSYEQYF
.,TRBV4-1,TRBJ2-5,.,TGCGCCAGCAGCCTCCGCTTAACTGACAGGTACTGGGAGACCCAGTACTTC,CASSLRLTDRYWETQYF
.,TRBV2,TRBJ2-6,.,TGTGCCAGCATAATGACTGTCTCTGGGGCCAACGTCCTGACTTTC,CASIMTVSGANVLTF
.,TRBV20-1,TRBJ2-3,few,TGCAGTGCATCCGCTAGCGCCGTGACAGATACGCAGTATTTT,CSASASAVTDTQYF
.,TRBV20-1,TRBJ2-2,many,TGCAGTGCTAGAGACTTCGCCGCGACCGGGGAGCTGTTTTTT,CSARDFAATGELFF
TRBD2,TRBV7-6,TRBJ2-1,.,TGTGCCAGCAGCTTAGGTTCTCCCTGGACTAGCGAAGGCAATGAGCAGTTCTTC,CASSLGSPWTSEGNEQFF
.,TRBV28,TRBJ1-2,.,TGTGCCAGCAGTTTATCCCCAGGGCCCCCTAACTATGGCTACACCTTC,CASSLSPGPPNYGYTF
.,TRBV12-3/TRBV12-4,TRBJ2-1,.,TGTGCCAGCAGCGAAAGACAGTTCTACAATGAGCAGTTCTTC,CASSERQFYNEQFF
.,TRBV7-9,TRBJ1-6,few,TGTGCCAGCAGCTTGTCGAGTTCACCCCTCCACTTT,CASSLSSSPLHF
TRBD1,TRBV11-2,TRBJ1-4,many,TGTGCCAGCAGTTCGTACAGGGGAGGGGCAAGTAATGAAAAACTGTTTTTT,CASSSYRGGASNEKLFF
TRBD1,TRBV10-3,TRBJ2-7,many,TGTGCCATCGATCCCGGGCAGACAGGGGGCCTTTCCTACGAGCAGTACTTC,CAIDPGQTGGLSYEQYF
.,TRBV4-1,TRBJ2-1,few,TGCGCCAGCAGCGGGACTCGGACCGAGCAGTTCTTC,CASSGTRTEQFF
.,TRBV5-1,TRBJ2-1,many,TGCGCCATCATATGCAATGGGGACGACAATGAGCAGTTCTTC,CAIICNGDDNEQFF